A selection of T cell receptor beta chains follows, all from one sample in a study of blood T cell repertoires in COVID-19. Repertoires were generated with immunoSEQ multiplex PCR, while TCRdb's copy carries only in-frame clones and drops some. Of approximately 260,000 clones listed, roughly 80% were seen once; the top ten hold roughly 10%. Sequencing input: peripheral blood. These receptors all stem from a woman at least 80 years old with acute or convalescent COVID-19. Both conserved end residues are part of each CDR3. D genes are given only for firm matches. For some rows the clone size is stated as once, few or many, or as a class when expanded; others skip it.

J | V | size | D | CDR3 | DNA
TRBJ2-7 | TRBV11-2 | NA | TRBD2 | CASSSPGTRGASTYEQYF | TGTGCCAGCAGCTCCCCCGGGACGCGGGGGGCTTCCACCTACGAGCAGTACTTC
TRBJ2-5 | TRBV27 | NA | TRBD1 | CASSRTGVETQYF | TGTGCCAGCAGTAGGACAGGGGTCGAGACCCAGTACTTC
TRBJ2-2 | TRBV19 | NA | TRBD1 | CASSIDPGGLSTGELFF | TGTGCCAGTAGTATAGATCCAGGGGGCCTGAGCACCGGGGAGCTGTTTTTT
TRBJ2-7 | TRBV2 | few | TRBD2 | CASSEEMGTSGYEQYF | TGTGCCAGCAGTGAAGAGATGGGGACTAGCGGATACGAGCAGTACTTC
TRBJ1-4 | TRBV19 | NA | TRBD1 | CASSPVLTGGADNEKLFF | TGTGCCAGTAGTCCCGTCCTCACAGGGGGCGCGGATAATGAAAAACTGTTTTTT
TRBJ1-5 | TRBV19 | NA | NA | CASSTQGFNQPQHF | TGTGCCAGTAGTACCCAGGGGTTCAATCAGCCCCAGCATTTT
TRBJ2-5 | TRBV4-1 | NA | TRBD1 | CASSQRVQGAGETQYF | TGCGCCAGCAGCCAACGCGTACAGGGGGCTGGGGAGACCCAGTACTTC
TRBJ2-5 | TRBV24-1 | NA | NA | CATSDTRTLQETQYF | TGTGCCACCAGTGACACACGCACCTTACAAGAGACCCAGTACTTC
TRBJ2-3 | TRBV3-1/TRBV3-2 | once | NA | CASSPPGYTDTQYF | TGTGCCAGCAGCCCGCCGGGATACACAGATACGCAGTATTTT
TRBJ1-6 | TRBV25-1 | few | NA | CASSEYLGPNSPLHF | TGTGCCAGCAGTGAATATCTGGGCCCTAATTCACCCCTCCACTTT
TRBJ1-2 | TRBV7-9 | NA | TRBD1 | CASSFRQAGGGYTF | TGTGCCAGCAGCTTCCGGCAGGCAGGGGGTGGCTACACCTTC
TRBJ2-2 | TRBV9 | NA | NA | CASSVVAGRNTGELFF | TGTGCCAGCAGCGTAGTTGCGGGTAGGAACACCGGGGAGCTGTTTTTT
TRBJ2-1 | TRBV5-1 | few | NA | CASSLAAREANEQFF | TGCGCCAGCAGCTTGGCCGCTAGGGAGGCCAATGAGCAGTTCTTC
TRBJ1-4 | TRBV2 | NA | NA | CASSESSARGNEKLFF | TGTGCCAGCAGTGAAAGCTCGGCCAGGGGCAATGAAAAACTGTTTTTT
TRBJ1-2 | TRBV19 | NA | NA | CASSILLSSGYTF | TGTGCCAGTAGTATTTTACTAAGTAGCGGCTACACCTTC
TRBJ1-2 | TRBV28 | NA | NA | CASSKQHYGYTF | TGTGCCAGCAGTAAACAGCACTATGGCTACACCTTC
TRBJ1-5 | TRBV7-2 | NA | TRBD1 | CASSPDRVYQPQHF | TGTGCCAGCAGCCCTGACAGGGTGTATCAGCCCCAGCATTTT
TRBJ1-1 | TRBV6-6 | NA | TRBD1 | CASSNAWAGTGGTLNTEAFF | TGTGCCAGCAGCAATGCTTGGGCCGGGACAGGGGGCACTCTGAACACTGAAGCTTTCTTT
TRBJ1-3 | TRBV5-1 | NA | TRBD1 | CASSLAGQIAGNTIYF | TGCGCCAGCAGCTTGGCGGGACAGATTGCTGGAAACACCATATATTTT
TRBJ2-7 | TRBV7-8 | NA | TRBD1 | CASSSPDRGSSQGYEQYF | TGTGCCAGCAGCTCCCCGGACAGGGGCTCTTCGCAGGGCTACGAGCAGTACTTC
TRBJ2-1 | TRBV6-6 | NA | TRBD1 | CASSEQGARNEQFF | TGTGCCAGCAGCGAACAGGGGGCGCGCAATGAGCAGTTCTTC
TRBJ2-5 | TRBV5-1 | NA | TRBD2 | CASSLVATAGPRGTQYF | TGCGCCAGCAGCTTGGTTGCTACAGCGGGGCCGCGAGGGACCCAGTACTTC
TRBJ1-5 | TRBV15 | NA | NA | CATSRETKWNRERQPQHF | TGTGCCACCAGCAGAGAGACTAAATGGAACAGGGAGAGACAGCCCCAGCATTTT
TRBJ1-5 | TRBV3-1/TRBV3-2 | NA | NA | CASSNRVNQPQHF | TGTGCCAGCAGCAACAGGGTCAATCAGCCCCAGCATTTT
TRBJ1-2 | TRBV6-4 | NA | TRBD1 | CASSPGTGGVGYTF | TGTGCCAGCAGTCCTGGGACAGGGGGTGTTGGCTACACCTTC
TRBJ1-2 | TRBV15 | NA | NA | CATSLRSAGEGYGYTF | TGTGCCACCAGCTTGCGGTCTGCGGGGGAAGGCTATGGCTACACCTTC
TRBJ1-6 | TRBV5-6 | NA | TRBD1 | CASSRGTDTMGNSPLHF | TGTGCCAGCAGCCGAGGGACAGACACTATGGGTAATTCACCCCTCCACTTT
TRBJ2-5 | TRBV15 | NA | NA | CATSREAYQETQYF | TGTGCCACCAGCAGAGAAGCGTACCAAGAGACCCAGTACTTC
TRBJ1-2 | TRBV5-4 | once | NA | CASSLTANYGYTF | TGTGCCAGCAGCTTAACTGCTAACTATGGCTACACCTTC
TRBJ2-2 | TRBV15 | NA | NA | CATSRDRTLGGELFF | TGTGCCACCAGCAGAGATCGTACGCTAGGCGGGGAGCTGTTTTTT
TRBJ1-4 | TRBV5-4 | NA | TRBD1 | CASSLATGGGEKLFF | TGTGCCAGCAGCTTGGCTACAGGGGGAGGTGAAAAACTGTTTTTT
TRBJ1-3 | TRBV13 | NA | TRBD1 | CASSSTGADGNTIYF | TGTGCCAGCAGCTCCACAGGGGCGGACGGAAACACCATATATTTT
TRBJ2-5 | TRBV3-1/TRBV3-2 | NA | TRBD1 | CASSQDHRGTTQYF | TGTGCCAGCAGCCAAGATCACAGGGGGACGACCCAGTACTTC
TRBJ1-5 | TRBV13 | NA | NA | CASSLGRGNQPQHF | TGTGCCAGCAGCTTAGGCCGGGGCAATCAGCCCCAGCATTTT
TRBJ2-3 | TRBV5-4 | NA | TRBD2 | CASSLYSSGPSTDTQYF | TGTGCCAGCAGCCTCTACTCTAGCGGCCCTAGCACAGATACGCAGTATTTT
TRBJ2-2 | TRBV6-2/TRBV6-3 | NA | TRBD1 | CASSRGQLTGELFF | TGTGCCAGCAGCCGGGGACAGCTCACCGGGGAGCTGTTTTTT